This TCR beta chain was observed in a study of shared clonotypes between healthy human individuals. Germline V lookup: CDR1 SGHNT, CDR2 YYREEE (reference sequence). The V and J ends lost 0 bases and 7 bases, in that order; junction bases with no gene match: 7. The CDR3 spans 15 residues. Original data processing: Sequence data from immunoSEQ were junction-only and lacked quality scores; consequently, filtering differed. TCRdb's table, derived via immunoSEQ multiplex PCR, lists solely in-frame clones and lacks some. V and J calls and clone size are as listed in that table; D and trimming were resolved from the DNA. The data contain over 2 million clones, 90% to 95% of them singletons.

This clonotype was obtained from a man aged 18-30 years in good health. The chain carries TRBV5-4 and TRBJ2-1; the match to TRBD2 covers 7 bases. Sequences were obtained from naive CD4+ T cells sorted from blood. Sample subset: CD45RA+ positively selected. DNA of the CDR3: TGTGCCAGCAGCTTGGAACTAGCGAGTGGAAATGAGCAGTTCTTC. Translation: CASSLELASGNEQFF.